The 9 T cell receptor beta chains listed next were all sequenced from one sample in a study of spatial heterogeneity in lung cancer. Sample time point: sample taken at primary tumor resection. TCRdb re-derived calls from the 5' RACE reads in MiXCR, one entry per CDR3 protein. The sample lists 20,000 to 25,000 distinct CDR3 sequences; 3% to 4% were seen once. Sequences were derived from PBMCs, sampled at surgery. These receptors were collected from a female donor with early-stage non-small cell lung cancer.

There are many counts of this clonotype. This CDR3 is CATSGRWSGELFF. In nucleotides, the CDR3 is TGTGCCACCTCGGGGAGGTGGAGCGGGGAGCTGTTTTTT. The chain joins TRBV24-1 to TRBJ2-2; a weak D match, TRBD2 (6 bases). The V end was cut by 9 bases, the J end by 7 bases, with 14 bases between. This CDR3 spans 13 amino acids. The germline CDR1 and CDR2 sequences are KGHDR and SFDVKD.

V is TRBV5-1 and J is TRBJ2-7; 8 nucleotides align to TRBD2. V gave up 2 bases and J gave up 4 bases; unmatched junction bases: 8. The germline gives CDR1 SGHRS, CDR2 YFSETQ. This CDR3 has 15 amino acids. The CDR3 DNA follows: TGCGCCAGCAGCTTTCAAAGCGGGAGAGAGTACGAGCAGTACTTC. It codes for CASSFQSGREYEQYF. The full variable domain, in which reference TRBV5-1 and TRBJ2-7 provide the parts outside the CDR3, is KAGVTQTPRYLIKTRGQQVTLSCSPISGHRSVSWYQQTPGQGLQFLFEYFSETQRNKGNFPGRFSGRQFSNSRSEMNVSTLELGDSALYLCASSFQSGREYEQYFGPGTRLTVT.

In its sample, this clonotype was seen a few times. The chain uses TRBV5-4 and TRBJ2-7, with 10 bases aligning to TRBD1. The germline V gene encodes CDR1 SGHNT and CDR2 YYREEE (reference sequence). This CDR3 is 14 amino acids long. Unmatched junction bases numbered 2, after V lost 4 bases and J lost 1 base. CDR3 amino acids: CASSGTGASYEQYF. CDR3 DNA: TGTGCCAGCAGCGGGACAGGGGCTTCCTACGAGCAGTACTTC.

This clonotype occurred many times. This rearrangement joins TRBV27 to TRBJ2-3, with no clear D. Between the trimmed V and J ends, which lost 4 bases and 1 base, there was a span of 9 bases. The CDR3 spans 14 residues. From germline, CDR1 is MNHEY and CDR2 SMNVEV (reference sequence). CDR3 bases: TGTGCCAGCAGTTCAAGCCGACGCACAGATACGCAGTATTTT. It encodes CASSSSRRTDTQYF.

This clonotype was counted at least ten times. This chain uses TRBV7-3 with TRBJ2-1; maybe TRBD2 (6 bases). V was pared by 5 bases and J by 4 bases, with 9 bases between. CDR1 and CDR2 from the germline V gene are SGHTA and FQGTGA. CDR3 length equals 13 residues. CDR3 region: CASSTGLYNEQFF. CDR3 in DNA: TGTGCCAGCAGCACGGGACTTTACAATGAGCAGTTCTTC.

There are a few counts of this clonotype. One base away lies a much larger clone, so this may be a sequencing read error. The chain carries TRBV7-6 and TRBJ2-7, with a tentative D call TRBD2 (7 bases). Per the germline V gene, CDR1 is SGHVS and CDR2 is FNYEAQ. CDR3 length: 14 amino acids. CDR3 nucleotides: TGTACCAGCAGCTCCGAGGGGGGGCCCTACGAGCAGTACTTC. Its translation: CTSSSEGGPYEQYF.

This clonotype was seen ten or more times. The rearrangement links TRBV19 to TRBJ2-1, with 8 nucleotides matching TRBD2. Trimming took 3 bases from V and 9 from J; bases not matched to a gene: 7. Germline V gives CDR1 LNHDA, CDR2 SQIVND (reference sequence). The CDR3 contains 14 residues. The CDR3 coding sequence is TGTGCCAGTAGTATTATGGCGGGAGGTCCTGAGCAGTTCTTC. It codes for CASSIMAGGPEQFF.

This clonotype has a handful of counts. This chain uses TRBV18 with TRBJ2-1, with TRBD2 matching 8 bases. Trimming removed 3 bases from V and 5 bases from J; junction bases left unmatched: 9. Germline CDR1 and CDR2: KGHSH and LQKENI. The CDR3 covers 16 residues. The CDR3 bases are TGTGCCAGCTCACCCCCGATGCGGCGGGAGGACAATGAGCAGTTCTTC. Its protein is CASSPPMRREDNEQFF. Looking up the rest from reference TRBV18 and TRBJ2-1 gives the full variable domain: NAGVMQNPRHLVRRRGQEARLRCSPMKGHSHVYWYRQLPEEGLKFMVYLQKENIIDESGMPKERFSAEFPKEGPSILRIQQVVRGDSAAYFCASSPPMRREDNEQFFGPGTRLTVL.

Sample share makes this clonotype medium-sized. The chain has TRBV28 and TRBJ2-7; D gene uncertain. The CDR3 is 15 amino acids. V was shortened by 4 bases and J by 0 bases, with 13 bases between the two germline ends. CDR1 MDHEN and CDR2 SYDVKM come from the germline V gene. CDR3 sequence (DNA): TGTGCCAGCAGTTCCATCGACTTCCTCTCCTACGAGCAGTACTTC. Translation gives CASSSIDFLSYEQYF.